One and the same sample provided the 6 T cell receptor beta chains below, sequenced in a study of neurological immune-mediated disorders. TCRdb reprocessed the 5' RACE reads with MiXCR, giving one entry per CDR3 protein. The sample lists tens of thousands of distinct CDR3 sequences; around 9.7% were seen once. The sample's time point: longitudinal time-point 2. The sample consisted of PBMCs. The source is a man aged 30 to 39 in good health.

This clonotype appeared many times. The chain is built from TRBV11-2 and TRBJ2-5; 13 bases are a match to TRBD2. The CDR3 is 16 residues long. Germline trimming cut 3 bases from V and 5 bases from J; bases unmatched to any gene: 6. Germline-derived CDR1 and CDR2 are SGHAT and FQNNGV. DNA for the CDR3: TGTGCCAGCAGCTTGGGGACTAGCGGGAACGTGGAGACCCAGTACTTC. Its protein product is CASSLGTSGNVETQYF. Based on the CDR3 plus reference TRBV11-2 and TRBJ2-5, the full variable domain is EAGVAQSPRYKIIEKRQSVAFWCNPISGHATLYWYQQILGQGPKLLIQFQNNGVVDDSQLPKDRFSAERLKGVDSTLKIQPAKLEDSAVYLCASSLGTSGNVETQYFGPGTRLLVL.

This clonotype was recorded many times. V usage is TRBV14 and J usage is TRBJ2-1; 10 bases map to TRBD2. This CDR3 is 17 amino acids long. J lost 4 bases, V lost 1 base, and 7 bases had no gene match. The germline CDR1 and CDR2 sequences are SGHDN and FVKESK. The CDR3: CASSQGTSGRVYNEQFF. The DNA of the CDR3 is TGTGCCAGCAGCCAAGGAACAAGCGGGAGGGTTTACAATGAGCAGTTCTTC.

This clonotype was observed at least ten times. This chain joins TRBV5-1 and TRBJ2-7; weak D call: TRBD2 (5 bases). V lost 0 bases and J lost 5, with 15 bases in between. The CDR3 sequence is 15 residues long. Germline loops: CDR1 SGHRS, CDR2 YFSETQ. The CDR3 loop reads CASSLGGVPSHEQYF. CDR3 bases: TGCGCCAGCAGCTTGGGGGGAGTCCCCAGTCACGAGCAGTACTTC.

In its sample, this clonotype was seen many times. V usage is TRBV7-9 and J usage is TRBJ2-5; D is unresolved. V was trimmed by 1 base and J by 1 base, leaving 10 bases between them. This CDR3 is built from 15 residues. Germline values: CDR1 SEHNR, CDR2 FQNEAQ (reference sequence). The CDR3, as DNA: TGTGCCAGCAGCTTAGAGTGGGCCATCCAAGAGACCCAGTACTTC. Protein product: CASSLEWAIQETQYF.

Many counts were recorded for this clonotype. The V gene is TRBV7-9, the J gene TRBJ2-2; no clear D. V lost 9 bases and J lost 2, with 13 bases in between. The CDR3 contains 14 residues. Germline lookup yields CDR1 SEHNR and CDR2 FQNEAQ (reference sequence). The DNA of the CDR3 is TGTGCCAGACCGATGGACGAAAACACCGGGGAGCTGTTTTTT. Amino acids: CARPMDENTGELFF.

The table lists this clonotype with many counts. J is TRBJ2-1 and V is TRBV6-6; D possibly uses TRBD1 or TRBD2 (6 bases each). CDR1 is MNHNY and CDR2 is SVGAGI in the germline V gene (reference sequence). The CDR3 is made up of 14 amino acids. V was pared by 6 bases and J by 9 bases, with 18 bases between. The CDR3 DNA is TGTGCCAGCAGCCCTCCATCGGGGGCGGGTGAGCAGTTCTTC. This codes for CASSPPSGAGEQFF.